The clone carrying this T cell receptor (beta chain) was observed at least ten times. Per germline, CDR1 SQVTM and CDR2 ANQGSEA. This CDR3 is built from 13 residues. V was clipped by 3 bases and J by 5 bases, with 12 bases between them. TCRdb ran MiXCR on the RT-PCR reads and lists one entry per CDR3 protein. The profile shows 550,000 to 750,000 distinct CDR3 sequences, approximately 15% of them singletons. This chain connects TRBV29-1 to TRBJ2-3, with D uncertain. The receptor comes from a female donor in good health, serving as a healthy control. The sequencing input was memory CD4+ T cells from blood. CDR3 coding DNA: TGCAGCGTTGATCCTAGTCCCCAAGATACGCAGTATTTT. Its protein product is CSVDPSPQDTQYF.